Listed below are T cell receptor beta chains from one sample, sequenced in a study of shared clonotypes between healthy human individuals. The table came from immunoSEQ multiplex PCR; TCRdb's copy has only in-frame clones and leaves some out. The table has around 1.4 million clones, around 98.5% seen once. Material: naive CD4+ T cells sorted from blood. These receptors originate from a man younger than 45 in good health. Each CDR3 is given with its conserved first and last residue. A D gene is named only where the DNA matches it firmly. The listing skips clone size in some rows; elsewhere it reads once, few, many or a size class.

D,V,size,J,DNA,CDR3
.,TRBV13,once,TRBJ2-3,TGTGCCAGCAGCTTAGTCTTCACAGATACGCAGTATTTT,CASSLVFTDTQYF
.,TRBV15,.,TRBJ1-5,TGTGCCACCAGCAGAGGAAGACAGGTGGGCAATCAGCCCCAGCATTTT,CATSRGRQVGNQPQHF
.,TRBV29-1,.,TRBJ2-3,TGCAGCGTGGGGATAGATACGCAGTATTTT,CSVGIDTQYF
TRBD2,TRBV5-4,.,TRBJ2-3,TGTGCCAGCAGCCGAAGCCCGGGACTAGCGAGCACAGATACGCAGTATTTT,CASSRSPGLASTDTQYF
.,TRBV2,.,TRBJ2-1,TGTGCCAGCCTGGACACGGGCGAGCAGTTCTTC,CASLDTGEQFF
TRBD2,TRBV7-2,.,TRBJ2-5,TGTGCCAGCAGCTTAACTAGCGGAGGGTACCAAGAGACCCAGTACTTC,CASSLTSGGYQETQYF
TRBD2,TRBV5-1,.,TRBJ2-5,TGCGCCAGCAGCCCCGGGACTAGCGTTACAGAGACCCAGTACTTC,CASSPGTSVTETQYF
.,TRBV2,.,TRBJ2-1,TGTGCCAGCAGGTACAGGGTAAGCTCCTACAATGAGCAGTTCTTC,CASRYRVSSYNEQFF
.,TRBV10-2,.,TRBJ1-5,TGCGCCAGCAGTCCCGCGGGGGGGAGAAATCAGCCCCAGCATTTT,CASSPAGGRNQPQHF
TRBD2,TRBV27,.,TRBJ2-7,TGTGCCAGCAGTTCCCTCAGCGGGAGCTCCTTCTACGAGCAGTACTTC,CASSSLSGSSFYEQYF
.,TRBV4-1,.,TRBJ2-5,TGCGCCAGCAGCCAAGATGGGGGAGGCCCCCAAGAGACCCAGTACTTC,CASSQDGGGPQETQYF
.,TRBV6-6,.,TRBJ2-1,TGTGCCAGCAGTTTAATAGGAGATCAGAACAATGAGCAGTTCTTC,CASSLIGDQNNEQFF
.,TRBV18,.,TRBJ2-6,TGTGCCAGCTCACCCTTACAGAGCTCTGGGGCCAACGTCCTGACTTTC,CASSPLQSSGANVLTF
TRBD1,TRBV6-8,.,TRBJ1-5,TGTGCCAGCAGTTCGCCGGGGGACAGGGGGAACAATCAGCCCCAGCATTTT,CASSSPGDRGNNQPQHF
.,TRBV15,once,TRBJ2-5,TGTGCCACCACCCCAGGGTCAGAGACCCAGTACTTC,CATTPGSETQYF
.,TRBV5-1,.,TRBJ2-1,TGCGCCAGCTGGCGGGACAGCTACAATGAGCAGTTCTTC,CASWRDSYNEQFF
TRBD1,TRBV7-6,.,TRBJ1-2,TGTGCCAGCAGCTCAACCGGGACAGACTATGGCTACACCTTC,CASSSTGTDYGYTF
TRBD2,TRBV7-2,.,TRBJ2-4,TGTGCCAGCAGCCCTGGACTAGCGGGAAACATTCAGTACTTC,CASSPGLAGNIQYF
.,TRBV5-1,.,TRBJ2-1,TGCGCCAGCAGCTTGGAGTATGAGCAGTTCTTC,CASSLEYEQFF
TRBD1,TRBV6-5,.,TRBJ1-5,TGTGCCACACGAAAAACAGGGGGGCCTGATCAGCCCCAGCATTTT,CATRKTGGPDQPQHF
.,TRBV7-9,.,TRBJ1-1,TGTGCCAGCAGCTCGAAGGGGGGAATGAACACTGAAGCTTTCTTT,CASSSKGGMNTEAFF
.,TRBV7-9,.,TRBJ2-3,TGTGCCAGCATCCGGGACACCATCACAGATACGCAGTATTTT,CASIRDTITDTQYF
TRBD1,TRBV19,.,TRBJ2-7,TGTGCCAGTAGTCCCCTCGGGACAGGGTACGAGCAGTACTTC,CASSPLGTGYEQYF
.,TRBV10-3,.,TRBJ1-1,TGTGCCATCAGTGAGTCTGGGGGCGTGCGCACTGAAGCTTTCTTT,CAISESGGVRTEAFF
.,TRBV9,.,TRBJ2-2,TGTGCCAGCAGCGTAGTAGGGAGGCCCGGGGAGCTGTTTTTT,CASSVVGRPGELFF
.,TRBV5-1,.,TRBJ1-5,TGCGCCAGCAGCTTGATGGAGGGTGGTCAGCCCCAGCATTTT,CASSLMEGGQPQHF
.,TRBV20-1,.,TRBJ1-1,TGCAGTGCCCATGCCCAGCTTGAAGCTTTCTTT,CSAHAQLEAFF
.,TRBV11-2,.,TRBJ1-3,TGTGCCAGCAGCTTTTCCAGGGAATCCTCTGGAAACACCATATATTTT,CASSFSRESSGNTIYF
.,TRBV19,.,TRBJ2-7,TGTGCCAGTAGTATAGGGGGCAGCTCCTACGAGCAGTACTTC,CASSIGGSSYEQYF
.,TRBV9,once,TRBJ2-2,TGTGCCAGCAGCGTAGTTGGTTTCACCGGGGAGCTGTTTTTT,CASSVVGFTGELFF
.,TRBV5-1,.,TRBJ2-1,TGCGCCAGCAGCCCGACTGAGGCCGAGCAGTTCTTC,CASSPTEAEQFF
.,TRBV5-1,.,TRBJ2-1,TGCGCCAGCAGCTTGGACGGGGGTGAGCAGTTCTTC,CASSLDGGEQFF
.,TRBV20-1,.,TRBJ1-4,TGCAGTGCTAGAGTGGGGACAAAGGTGTTTTTT,CSARVGTKVFF
.,TRBV28,.,TRBJ1-2,TGTGCCAGCAGCCTTCAGGGCCGGCCGGGGGGCTACACCTTC,CASSLQGRPGGYTF
TRBD1,TRBV6-1,.,TRBJ1-5,TGTGCCAGCAGTCCGGGACAGGGGGCGGTTCAGCCCCAGCATTTT,CASSPGQGAVQPQHF
.,TRBV5-6,.,TRBJ2-1,TGTGCCAGCAGCTTTTCAGTGCAGTGGGGCTACAATGAGCAGTTCTTC,CASSFSVQWGYNEQFF
.,TRBV28,.,TRBJ2-3,TGTGCCAGCACCTCCCCTCAGGGAAGCACAGATACGCAGTATTTT,CASTSPQGSTDTQYF
.,TRBV18,.,TRBJ2-7,TGTGCCAGCTCACCAGCTACAGGGAACGGCCTCTACGAGCAGTACTTC,CASSPATGNGLYEQYF
.,TRBV10-3,.,TRBJ2-7,TGTGCCATCGGCAGGCAGAACGAGCAGTACTTC,CAIGRQNEQYF
TRBD1,TRBV27,.,TRBJ1-1,TGTGCCAGCAGTTCAAGGGGGCGGCCTGAAGCTTTCTTT,CASSSRGRPEAFF
TRBD2,TRBV5-6,.,TRBJ2-1,TGTGCCAGCAGCTTGGGTGGACTAGCGGGAGCTGGTGAGCAGTTCTTC,CASSLGGLAGAGEQFF
.,TRBV2,.,TRBJ2-3,TGTGCCAGCAGGGCGGAGACTAGTTTCCTCACAGATACGCAGTATTTT,CASRAETSFLTDTQYF
.,TRBV28,few,TRBJ1-1,TGTGCCAGCAGTTTTGGGGGGCTGAACACTGAAGCTTTCTTT,CASSFGGLNTEAFF
.,TRBV11-2,.,TRBJ1-2,TGTGCCAGCAGCCCGCGGTCGGGGAACTATGGCTACACCTTC,CASSPRSGNYGYTF
.,TRBV15,.,TRBJ2-7,TGTGCCACCAGCAGAGATAGAGGGTTCGAGCAGTACTTC,CATSRDRGFEQYF
TRBD2,TRBV6-4,.,TRBJ2-1,TGTGCCAGCAGTGAATTTGCGGGAGGGCTCTCCTACAATGAGCAGTTCTTC,CASSEFAGGLSYNEQFF
.,TRBV20-1,.,TRBJ1-5,TGCAGTGTGGGGGACCAGCCCCAGCATTTT,CSVGDQPQHF
.,TRBV19,.,TRBJ2-7,TGTGCCAGTAGTGGGGCCTACGAGCAGTACTTC,CASSGAYEQYF